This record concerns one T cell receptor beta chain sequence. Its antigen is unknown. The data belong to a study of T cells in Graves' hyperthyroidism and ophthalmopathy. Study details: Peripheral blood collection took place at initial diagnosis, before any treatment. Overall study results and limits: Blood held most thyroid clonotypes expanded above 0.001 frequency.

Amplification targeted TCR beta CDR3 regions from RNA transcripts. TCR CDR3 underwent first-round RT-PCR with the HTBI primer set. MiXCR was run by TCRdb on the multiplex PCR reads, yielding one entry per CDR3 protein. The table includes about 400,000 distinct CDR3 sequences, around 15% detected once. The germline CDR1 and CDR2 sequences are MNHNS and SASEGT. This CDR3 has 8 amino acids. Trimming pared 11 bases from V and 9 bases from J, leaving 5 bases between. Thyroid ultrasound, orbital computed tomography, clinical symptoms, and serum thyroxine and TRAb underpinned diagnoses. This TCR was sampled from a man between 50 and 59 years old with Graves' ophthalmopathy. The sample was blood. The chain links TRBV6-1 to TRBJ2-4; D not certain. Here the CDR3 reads CAEVIQYF. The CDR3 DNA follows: TGTGCCGAGGTCATTCAGTACTTC.